This T cell receptor beta chain was observed in a study of graft-versus-host responses after intestinal transplantation. Libraries were prepared by immunoSEQ multiplex PCR; TCRdb keeps only in-frame clonotypes and omits some of them. This repertoire shows 84,000 or so clones, roughly 93% found once; its top ten account for less than 1.5%. The study, taken as a whole, reports: Allograft graft-versus-host to host-versus-graft clonal ratios ran high in patients with graft-donor T cell macrochimerism.

Comment on this clone: Its specificity is unknown.

The CDR3 is 12 amino acids. Germline CDR1 and CDR2: PRHDT and FYEKMQ (reference sequence). Between the trimmed V and J ends, which lost 5 bases and 9 bases, there was a span of 13 bases. V and J are TRBV13 and TRBJ1-1, with no clear D. The specimen comprised unstimulated CD8+ T cells sorted from spleen or lymph node cells, sampled before transplant. The receptor's source is a human donor who was the organ donor for an intestinal transplant. The chain's CDR3 is CASSRGGGKAFF. The DNA of the CDR3 is TGTGCCAGCAGCCGGGGAGGCGGGAAAGCTTTCTTT.